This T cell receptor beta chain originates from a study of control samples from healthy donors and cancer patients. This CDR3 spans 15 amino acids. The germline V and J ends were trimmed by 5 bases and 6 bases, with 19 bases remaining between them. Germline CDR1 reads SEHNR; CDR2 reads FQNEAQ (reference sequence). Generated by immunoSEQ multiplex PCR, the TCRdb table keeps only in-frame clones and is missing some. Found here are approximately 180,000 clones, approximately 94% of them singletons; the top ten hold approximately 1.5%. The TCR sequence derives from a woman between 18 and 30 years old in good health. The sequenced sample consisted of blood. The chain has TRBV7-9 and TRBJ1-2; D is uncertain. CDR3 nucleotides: TGTGCCAGCAGCCCCCCGAGCCGAACGGGCAATGGCTACACCTTC. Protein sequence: CASSPPSRTGNGYTF.